This TCR beta chain emerged from a study of OX40 agonist ivuxolimab in advanced cancers. Here immunoSEQ multiplex PCR was the method, and the copy in TCRdb shows in-frame clones only, minus some. The sample contains about 66,000 clones, roughly 89% of which appear only once. The germline V and J ends were trimmed by 0 bases and 1 base, with 6 bases remaining between them. There are 14 residues in the CDR3. CDR1 and CDR2 from the germline V gene are MNHNY and SVGAGI (reference sequence). Study-level points and caveats: Specificity for antigen went undetermined in the expanded peripheral T cells.

Note on this clone: The antigen remains unidentified.

The sample was CD4+ or CD8+ T cells sorted from blood, taken in a trial of the OX40 agonist ivuxolimab. The V gene is TRBV6-6, the J gene TRBJ1-1, with D maybe TRBD1 (5 bases). The receptor comes from an adult with an advanced solid tumor such as melanoma, head and neck, liver or kidney cancer. This CDR3 reads CASSYSGRNTEAFF. The CDR3 region has the DNA TGTGCCAGCAGTTACTCGGGACGGAACACTGAAGCTTTCTTT.